The text below deals with one T cell receptor (beta chain). The CDR3 consists of 16 residues. V shed 5 bases, J shed 6 bases, and the junction held 14 bases outside the gene matches. CDR1 and CDR2 from the germline V gene are MNHEY and SMNVEV (reference sequence). Autoimmune disease history or systemic immunosuppression meant exclusion. Using immunoSEQ multiplex PCR, the repertoire was profiled, and TCRdb retains in-frame clones only, with some absent. The sample holds about 68,000 clones, 84% seen once. The entry originates in a study of OX40 agonist ivuxolimab in advanced cancers. The receptor's source is an adult with an advanced solid tumor such as melanoma, head and neck, liver or kidney cancer. The material was CD4+ or CD8+ T cells sorted from blood, obtained in a trial of the OX40 agonist ivuxolimab. V is TRBV27 and J is TRBJ2-7, with 9 nucleotides matching TRBD1. The DNA for the CDR3 is TGTGCCAGCAGTCCACTCCGGGACAGGGAAGGTGGCGAGCAGTACTTC. It is translated as CASSPLRDREGGEQYF.